Listed below are T cell receptor beta chains from one sample, sequenced in a study of blood T cell repertoires in COVID-19. Profiling relied on immunoSEQ multiplex PCR, and the TCRdb table lists in-frame clones only, not all of them. Of 30,000 to 50,000 clones listed, roughly 85% are singletons. Sequenced: peripheral blood. The receptors derive from a human donor in a cohort sampled during active COVID-19. Both conserved end residues are part of each CDR3. The order of the fields is V gene, clone size, J gene, D gene, CDR3 protein, CDR3 DNA. The D gene is left open where the match is weak. Size values are once, few and many counts, or a class for expanded clones, and some rows have none.

TRBV24-1	-	TRBJ2-3	TRBD1	CATSDSGLTGVPDTQYF	TGTGCCACCAGTGATTCAGGATTGACAGGGGTTCCAGATACGCAGTATTTT
TRBV5-1	-	TRBJ2-3	-	CASSTRGSNWGTDTQYF	TGCGCCAGCAGCACACGGGGAAGTAACTGGGGCACAGATACGCAGTATTTT
TRBV2	once	TRBJ2-1	-	CASRSYNEQFF	TGTGCCAGCAGGAGCTACAATGAGCAGTTCTTC
TRBV6-5	-	TRBJ1-2	TRBD1	CASSYGPDRAVGYTF	TGTGCCAGCAGTTATGGGCCCGACAGGGCTGTCGGCTACACCTTC
TRBV5-1	-	TRBJ2-3	-	CASSFRDPRGDTQYF	TGCGCCAGCAGCTTCCGGGACCCACGGGGGGATACGCAGTATTTT
TRBV13	-	TRBJ1-2	TRBD1	CASSLATGSYGYTF	TGTGCCAGCAGCTTGGCGACAGGGTCCTATGGCTACACCTTC
TRBV4-1	-	TRBJ2-3	TRBD1	CASSPRGYRGTQYF	TGCGCCAGCAGCCCCAGGGGTTACAGGGGTACGCAGTATTTT
TRBV30	-	TRBJ1-2	-	CAWSGSSQIGGVGGYTF	TGTGCCTGGAGTGGATCCTCCCAAATAGGGGGGGTGGGTGGCTACACCTTC
TRBV2	-	TRBJ2-1	-	CASSPGHSYNEQFF	TGTGCCAGCAGTCCGGGACACTCCTACAATGAGCAGTTCTTC
TRBV5-4	-	TRBJ2-4	-	CASSRKGETKNIQYF	TGTGCCAGCAGCCGGAAGGGGGAGACCAAAAACATTCAGTACTTC
TRBV19	-	TRBJ1-2	TRBD1	CASAGGDRGTYGYTF	TGTGCCAGTGCTGGGGGGGACAGGGGTACCTATGGCTACACCTTC
TRBV7-2	once	TRBJ2-3	-	CASSRIGQTTDTQYF	TGTGCCAGCAGCCGCATCGGACAGACGACAGATACGCAGTATTTT
TRBV5-1	few	TRBJ1-1	TRBD1	CASRNGDSANLFGAFF	TGCGCCAGCAGAAACGGGGACAGCGCCAACCTATTTGGAGCTTTCTTT
TRBV5-1	-	TRBJ2-5	-	CASSLDGGAASETQYF	TGCGCCAGCAGCTTGGATGGGGGCGCAGCATCAGAGACCCAGTACTTC
TRBV5-5	once	TRBJ1-5	-	CASSLVQGGQPQHF	TGTGCCAGCAGCTTGGTCCAGGGCGGACAGCCCCAGCATTTT
TRBV9	-	TRBJ1-1	TRBD1	CASSVDPGGRDTEAFF	TGTGCCAGCAGCGTAGACCCAGGGGGCAGGGACACTGAAGCTTTCTTT
TRBV6-5	-	TRBJ1-3	-	CASRNSGTNTIYF	TGTGCCAGCAGAAACTCAGGAACAAACACCATATATTTT
TRBV18	-	TRBJ1-2	TRBD1	CASSRMDRSNYGYTF	TGTGCCAGCTCACGGATGGACAGGAGTAACTATGGCTACACCTTC
TRBV5-1	-	TRBJ2-5	TRBD2	CASSLGQVAGGQETQYF	TGCGCCAGCAGCTTGGGTCAGGTGGCGGGGGGGCAAGAGACCCAGTACTTC
TRBV7-9	-	TRBJ1-2	-	CASSLAGGEVDGYTF	TGTGCCAGCAGCTTAGCAGGGGGGGAGGTCGATGGCTACACCTTC
TRBV6-5	-	TRBJ1-1	-	CASSYAAGIRDTEAFF	TGTGCCAGCAGTTACGCCGCGGGGATAAGGGACACTGAAGCTTTCTTT
TRBV18	-	TRBJ1-1	-	CASSPVQDTEAFF	TGTGCCAGCTCACCTGTGCAGGACACTGAAGCTTTCTTT
TRBV5-1	-	TRBJ1-1	TRBD1	CASSSGDRGEWAFF	TGCGCCAGCAGCTCCGGGGACAGGGGTGAATGGGCTTTCTTT
TRBV14	-	TRBJ2-7	TRBD1	CASSQGSGTGSYEQYF	TGTGCCAGCAGCCAAGGATCGGGGACAGGGTCCTACGAGCAGTACTTC
TRBV19	-	TRBJ2-4	-	CASSPWRARGRNIQYF	TGTGCCAGTAGTCCTTGGCGGGCCAGGGGAAGAAACATTCAGTACTTC
TRBV11-2	-	TRBJ1-2	TRBD1	CASSPDRVTGYTF	TGTGCCAGCAGCCCAGACAGGGTTACTGGCTACACCTTC
TRBV25-1	-	TRBJ2-1	-	CASSDHQGRIQGNEQFF	TGTGCCAGCAGCGACCACCAAGGGAGAATTCAAGGCAATGAGCAGTTCTTC
TRBV2	few	TRBJ1-1	TRBD1	CASSESSFYRGLGNTEAFF	TGTGCCAGCAGTGAATCAAGTTTTTACAGGGGGCTTGGGAACACTGAAGCTTTCTTT
TRBV15	few	TRBJ1-6	TRBD1	CATSRALGTAPNSPLHF	TGTGCCACCAGCAGAGCTTTGGGGACAGCTCCAAATTCACCCCTCCACTTT
TRBV6-2/TRBV6-3	-	TRBJ2-5	-	CASSYGPSQETQYF	TGTGCCAGCAGTTACGGCCCCTCTCAAGAGACCCAGTACTTC
TRBV7-6	-	TRBJ1-3	-	CASSRGGGQSSSGNTIYF	TGTGCCAGCAGCAGGGGGGGAGGACAATCGAGCTCTGGAAACACCATATATTTT
TRBV5-5	-	TRBJ2-2	-	CASTALASLLYTGELFF	TGTGCCAGCACCGCCCTTGCGAGCCTGTTATACACCGGGGAGCTGTTTTTT
TRBV4-3	medium-sized	TRBJ2-7	-	CASSQDEGGNEQYF	TGCGCCAGCAGCCAAGATGAGGGGGGGAACGAGCAGTACTTC
TRBV7-9	once	TRBJ1-3	-	CASSRTFSGNTIYF	TGTGCCAGCAGCCGAACATTCTCTGGAAACACCATATATTTT
TRBV6-1	once	TRBJ1-1	-	CASSEARGTEAFF	TGTGCCAGCAGTGAAGCGCGCGGCACTGAAGCTTTCTTT
TRBV10-1	-	TRBJ1-2	TRBD1	CASSAGTGGAYGYTF	TGCGCCAGCAGCGCCGGGACAGGGGGAGCCTATGGCTACACCTTC
TRBV13	-	TRBJ2-5	TRBD2	CASSYPGGVQETQYF	TGTGCCAGCAGCTATCCTGGGGGGGTCCAAGAGACCCAGTACTTC
TRBV18	once	TRBJ1-3	-	CASSPPARDPNTIYF	TGTGCCAGCTCACCACCGGCCAGGGATCCGAACACCATATATTTT
TRBV7-8	-	TRBJ2-6	-	CASSSTTGLGANVLTF	TGTGCCAGCAGCTCAACCACAGGGTTAGGGGCCAACGTCCTGACTTTC
TRBV7-2	medium-sized	TRBJ2-7	TRBD2	CASSPNGLVYEQYF	TGTGCCAGCAGCCCAAACGGACTAGTCTACGAGCAGTACTTC
TRBV11-2	once	TRBJ2-5	-	CASSQGFLRTQYF	TGTGCCAGCAGCCAGGGGTTCCTACGTACCCAGTACTTC
TRBV9	once	TRBJ2-2	TRBD2	CASSVGPSGRENTGELFF	TGTGCCAGCAGCGTAGGTCCTAGCGGGAGGGAAAACACCGGGGAGCTGTTTTTT
TRBV11-2	once	TRBJ1-2	-	CASSPSDGANYGYTF	TGTGCCAGCAGCCCTAGCGACGGAGCTAACTATGGCTACACCTTC
TRBV7-2	-	TRBJ1-1	-	CASRQPRAGNTEAFF	TGTGCCAGCAGACAACCCAGGGCCGGGAACACTGAAGCTTTCTTT
TRBV5-4	-	TRBJ2-7	-	CASSLEVSGSSGHEQYF	TGTGCCAGCAGCTTGGAGGTGTCGGGGTCTAGTGGCCACGAGCAGTACTTC
TRBV15	-	TRBJ2-5	-	CATSKEKETQYF	TGTGCCACCAGCAAGGAGAAAGAGACCCAGTACTTC
TRBV5-4	-	TRBJ2-1	TRBD2	CASSSGLAGGPGQFF	TGTGCCAGCAGCTCGGGACTAGCGGGAGGGCCGGGGCAGTTCTTC
TRBV19	once	TRBJ2-2	TRBD1	CATRTGGNTGELFF	TGTGCCACCCGGACAGGGGGCAACACCGGGGAGCTGTTTTTT
TRBV30	-	TRBJ1-3	-	CAWTGGNTIYF	TGTGCCTGGACAGGGGGAAACACCATATATTTT
TRBV14	-	TRBJ2-1	-	CASSPRLVPYNEQFF	TGTGCCAGCAGCCCGCGGTTAGTCCCCTACAATGAGCAGTTCTTC
TRBV9	once	TRBJ2-5	TRBD2	CASSVGLAEETQYF	TGTGCCAGCAGCGTAGGGCTAGCGGAAGAGACCCAGTACTTC
TRBV27	-	TRBJ1-2	-	CASSTRGGDYYGYTF	TGTGCCAGCAGTACGAGGGGAGGGGATTACTATGGCTACACCTTC